This TCR beta chain originates from a study of multiple sclerosis patients with progressive multifocal leukoencephalopathy. TCRdb's table, derived via immunoSEQ multiplex PCR, lists solely in-frame clones and lacks some. The table shows approximately 26,000 clones, with more than 70% occurring only once. Specified time point: before natalizumab initiation. All patients had prior interferon beta, and all PML patients were female. A word on this clone: The target antigen is unknown.

Study-wide points: No common TRBV or TRBJ usage or pairing appeared at PML.

This CDR3 spans 16 amino acids. The germline V gene has CDR1 LNHDA and CDR2 SQIVND (reference sequence). The V end lost 5 bases, the J end lost 0 bases, and 16 bases lay between the germline ends. Material: PBMCs. The chain is built from TRBV19 and TRBJ1-1, with D unresolved. The TCR originated in a human donor with multiple sclerosis. For the CDR3, the DNA is TGTGCCAGTAGTGAGAACCGCGTTAACATGAACACTGAAGCTTTCTTT. It encodes CASSENRVNMNTEAFF.